Listed below are T cell receptor beta chains from one sample, sequenced in a study of technical replicates of blood from a handful of donors. Libraries were prepared by immunoSEQ multiplex PCR; TCRdb keeps only in-frame clonotypes and omits some of them. Of under 90,000 clones listed, 93% are singletons. Sequences were obtained from T cells isolated from PBMCs. All receptors come from a human donor in good health. Each CDR3 is given with its conserved first and last residue. A D gene is named only where the DNA matches it firmly. Size is stated for part of the rows, as once, few or many counts, or as a class when the clone is expanded.

TRBV6-1	.	.	TRBJ2-7	TGTGCCAGCAGTGAACTTCAGGGCCGGAACGAGCAGTACTTC	CASSELQGRNEQYF
TRBV6-4	.	.	TRBJ2-3	TGTGCCAGCAGTGAAACCAGGGGCACACACACAGATACGCAGTATTTT	CASSETRGTHTDTQYF
TRBV29-1	.	TRBD1	TRBJ1-1	TGCAGCGTTCCCAGCTTGGACAGGGAGGCGGACACTGAAGCTTTCTTT	CSVPSLDREADTEAFF
TRBV2	few	.	TRBJ1-1	TGTGCCAGCGTCGCGGGACGATCGAACACTGAAGCTTTCTTT	CASVAGRSNTEAFF
TRBV7-8	.	.	TRBJ2-7	TGTGCCAGCAGCCACCCCCCAGGAAGATACGAGCAGTACTTC	CASSHPPGRYEQYF
TRBV28	.	.	TRBJ1-3	TGTGCCAGCAGTTTAGACACTGGAAACACCATATATTTT	CASSLDTGNTIYF
TRBV29-1	.	TRBD1	TRBJ1-2	TGCAGCGTTGTACAGGGGGGCGGCTATGGCTACACCTTC	CSVVQGGGYGYTF
TRBV19	.	TRBD1	TRBJ2-7	TGTGCCAGTAGTACCGGACAGGGGAAATACGAGCAGTACTTC	CASSTGQGKYEQYF
TRBV9	.	.	TRBJ2-2	TGTGCCAGCAGCGTAGACTCGGCGGGCACCGGGGAGCTGTTTTTT	CASSVDSAGTGELFF
TRBV6-5	.	TRBD1	TRBJ2-3	TGTGCCAGCACTATGGCAGGGGGTGAAGATACGCAGTATTTT	CASTMAGGEDTQYF
TRBV2	.	TRBD1	TRBJ2-4	TGTGCCAGCAGTGATATCGGGACAGCCCAAGGGAACATTCAGTACTTC	CASSDIGTAQGNIQYF
TRBV11-3	.	.	TRBJ2-7	TGTGCCAGCAGCTTAGATCCGACAGCCTACGAGCAGTACTTC	CASSLDPTAYEQYF
TRBV19	.	.	TRBJ2-3	TGTGCCAGTAGTTTCGGGACTCCCACAGATACGCAGTATTTT	CASSFGTPTDTQYF
TRBV6-5	once	.	TRBJ2-2	TGTGCCAGCAGTTACGGTCTAGGGGCCGGGGAGCTGTTTTTT	CASSYGLGAGELFF
TRBV4-1	.	TRBD1	TRBJ1-1	TGCGCCAGCAGCCAATTCGCAGGGGGCACTGAAGCTTTCTTT	CASSQFAGGTEAFF
TRBV6-5	once	.	TRBJ1-2	TGTGCCAGCAGTTACTCACAGGAGCATGGCTACACCTTC	CASSYSQEHGYTF
TRBV11-3	.	TRBD2	TRBJ2-3	TGTGCCAGCAGCCCGGGGACTAGGGAAGATACGCAGTATTTT	CASSPGTREDTQYF
TRBV5-8	.	.	TRBJ1-2	TGTGCCAGCACCCCGGGCCATGCGGGGGGCTACACCTTC	CASTPGHAGGYTF
TRBV2	.	.	TRBJ1-4	TGTGCCAGCACCCGTGAAAAACTGTTTTTT	CASTREKLFF
TRBV5-8	once	TRBD1	TRBJ1-2	TGTGCCAGCAGCTACTGGACAGGGGGCGCGTTGCTTGTTGGCTACACCTTC	CASSYWTGGALLVGYTF
TRBV6-6	.	TRBD1	TRBJ1-1	TGTGCCAGCAGTTACGGGACAGCAGGGACTGAAGCTTTCTTT	CASSYGTAGTEAFF
TRBV18	.	.	TRBJ2-7	TGTGCCAGCTCACCACAGAAGTCGGGGAAGGGATACGAGCAGTACTTC	CASSPQKSGKGYEQYF
TRBV7-9	.	.	TRBJ2-7	TGTGCCAGCAGCCCCCTAGGAGGCGTCGGGTACGAGCAGTACTTC	CASSPLGGVGYEQYF
TRBV4-1	.	.	TRBJ1-1	TGCGCCAGCAGCCAAGCCCTCGGGAGGGAGAAGGACACTGAAGCTTTCTTT	CASSQALGREKDTEAFF